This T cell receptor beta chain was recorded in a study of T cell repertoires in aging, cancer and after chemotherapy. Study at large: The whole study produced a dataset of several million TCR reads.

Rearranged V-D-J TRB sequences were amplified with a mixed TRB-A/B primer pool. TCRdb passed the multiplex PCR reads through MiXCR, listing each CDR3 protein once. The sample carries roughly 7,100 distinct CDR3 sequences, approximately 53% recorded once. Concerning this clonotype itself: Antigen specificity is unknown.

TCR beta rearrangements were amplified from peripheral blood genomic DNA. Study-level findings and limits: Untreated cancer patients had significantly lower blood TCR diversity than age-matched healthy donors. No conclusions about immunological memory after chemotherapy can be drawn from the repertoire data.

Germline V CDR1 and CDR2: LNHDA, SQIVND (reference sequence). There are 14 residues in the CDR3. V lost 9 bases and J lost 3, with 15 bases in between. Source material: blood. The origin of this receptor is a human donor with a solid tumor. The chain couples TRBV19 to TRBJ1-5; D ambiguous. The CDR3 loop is CASRPDGLNQPQHF. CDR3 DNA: TGTGCCAGCAGACCAGACGGCCTCAATCAGCCCCAGCATTTT.